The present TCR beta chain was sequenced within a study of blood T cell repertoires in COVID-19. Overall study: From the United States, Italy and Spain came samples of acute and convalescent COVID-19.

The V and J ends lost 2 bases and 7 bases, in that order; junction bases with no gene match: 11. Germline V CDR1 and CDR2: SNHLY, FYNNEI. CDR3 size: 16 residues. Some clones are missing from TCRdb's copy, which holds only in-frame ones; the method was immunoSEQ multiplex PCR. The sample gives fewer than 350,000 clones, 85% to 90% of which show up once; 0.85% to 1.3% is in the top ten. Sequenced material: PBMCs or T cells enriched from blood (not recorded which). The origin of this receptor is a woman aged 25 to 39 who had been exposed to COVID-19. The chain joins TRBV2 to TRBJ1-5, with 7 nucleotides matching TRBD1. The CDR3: CASSERGQTHRQPQHF. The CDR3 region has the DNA TGTGCCAGCAGTGAAAGGGGACAGACTCACCGCCAGCCCCAGCATTTT. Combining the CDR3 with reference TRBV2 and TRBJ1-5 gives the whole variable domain EPEVTQTPSHQVTQMGQEVILRCVPISNHLYFYWYRQILGQKVEFLVSFYNNEISEKSEIFDDQFSVERPDGSNFTLKIRSTKLEDSAMYFCASSERGQTHRQPQHFGDGTRLSIL.